This record covers a single T cell receptor beta chain. The CDR3 contains 13 residues. The V end lost 6 bases, the J end lost 2 bases, and 11 bases lay between the germline ends. Germline CDR1 reads MNHEY; CDR2 reads SVGAGI. A second 7 to 11 cycle PCR used barcoded and J-beta primers. In TCRdb, the 5' RACE reads were re-called with MiXCR into one record per CDR3 protein. Here the sample spans hundreds of thousands of distinct CDR3 sequences, roughly half being singletons. The data stem from a study of blood T cells in healthy people across ages. Sequencing input: blood. The rearrangement joins TRBV6-5 to TRBJ2-7, with D hard to call. The source is a woman of 80 years or more in good health. The CDR3 reads CASRHDGTYEQYF. The DNA for the CDR3 is TGTGCCAGCAGACACGACGGAACCTACGAGCAGTACTTC.